This T cell receptor (beta chain) was sequenced for a study of neurological immune-mediated disorders. V lost 0 bases and J 1 base, leaving 8 bases between the germline ends. The germline CDR1 and CDR2 sequences are SGHRS and YFSETQ. The CDR3 runs 15 residues. 5'RACE with 10-nucleotide random UMIs generated the cDNA. From the 5' RACE reads, TCRdb called clonotypes with MiXCR, one entry per CDR3 protein. In the table there are about 51,000 distinct CDR3 sequences, 16% of which are singletons. Ten or more counts support this clonotype. This sequence was found in a man aged 60 to 69 in good health. What was sequenced was PBMCs. The chain combines TRBV5-1 with TRBJ2-1; tentatively, D is TRBD1 or TRBD2 (5 bases each). The CDR3 DNA reads as TGCGCCAGCAGCTTGGTGGGGGAATCCTACAATGAGCAGTTCTTC. Encoded protein: CASSLVGESYNEQFF.